A selection of T cell receptor beta chains follows, all from one sample in a study of OX40 agonist ivuxolimab in advanced cancers. The repertoire was sequenced with immunoSEQ multiplex PCR; TCRdb's copy has only in-frame clones and lacks some. The sample includes around 100,000 clones, roughly 93% of them seen just once. The input for sequencing was CD4+ or CD8+ T cells sorted from blood, taken in a trial of the OX40 agonist ivuxolimab. Receptors were obtained from an adult with an advanced solid tumor such as melanoma, head and neck, liver or kidney cancer. Each CDR3 is given with its conserved first and last residue. The D gene is left open where the match is weak. Size is stated for part of the rows, as once, few or many counts, or as a class when the clone is expanded.

j_gene: TRBJ2-3; d_gene: NA; abundance: once; v_gene: TRBV28; len: 13; CDR3nt: TGTGCCAGCAAGTTCCCTAGCACAGATACGCAGTATTTT; CDR3aa: CASKFPSTDTQYF
j_gene: TRBJ1-5; d_gene: TRBD1; abundance: once; v_gene: TRBV15; len: 16; CDR3nt: TGTGCCACCAGCGGGGGACAGGCGTATAGCAATCAGCCCCAGCATTTT; CDR3aa: CATSGGQAYSNQPQHF
j_gene: TRBJ2-7; d_gene: NA; abundance: NA; v_gene: TRBV30; len: 11; CDR3nt: TGTGCCTGGAGGGTTTCCTACGAGCAGTACTTC; CDR3aa: CAWRVSYEQYF
j_gene: TRBJ2-7; d_gene: NA; abundance: NA; v_gene: TRBV5-1; len: 16; CDR3nt: TGCGCCAGCAGCGGGGGACCTTTCTCTAGCTCCTACGAGCAGTACTTC; CDR3aa: CASSGGPFSSSYEQYF
j_gene: TRBJ2-1; d_gene: NA; abundance: NA; v_gene: TRBV11-3; len: 13; CDR3nt: TGTGCCAGCAGCTTAGGGGGAGACAATGAGCAGTTCTTC; CDR3aa: CASSLGGDNEQFF
j_gene: TRBJ1-1; d_gene: TRBD1; abundance: NA; v_gene: TRBV6-6; len: 15; CDR3nt: TGTGCCAGCAGTCGGGGACAGGGGGCTAACACTGAAGCTTTCTTT; CDR3aa: CASSRGQGANTEAFF
j_gene: TRBJ2-1; d_gene: TRBD2; abundance: NA; v_gene: TRBV9; len: 17; CDR3nt: TGTGCCAGCAGCCCCCGACTAGCGGGGAGCTCCTACAATGAGCAGTTCTTC; CDR3aa: CASSPRLAGSSYNEQFF
j_gene: TRBJ1-6; d_gene: NA; abundance: NA; v_gene: TRBV9; len: 13; CDR3nt: TGTGCCAGCAGCAAGGGTAGTAATTCACCCCTCCACTTT; CDR3aa: CASSKGSNSPLHF
j_gene: TRBJ2-3; d_gene: NA; abundance: NA; v_gene: TRBV5-1; len: 13; CDR3nt: TGCGCCAGCAGCCTTTCTAGCACAGATACGCAGTATTTT; CDR3aa: CASSLSSTDTQYF
j_gene: TRBJ1-5; d_gene: TRBD1; abundance: NA; v_gene: TRBV7-8; len: 19; CDR3nt: TGTGCCAGCAGCTTAGTTGGTGGCCCAGGACAGGGTCTCAATCAGCCCCAGCATTTT; CDR3aa: CASSLVGGPGQGLNQPQHF
j_gene: TRBJ2-1; d_gene: NA; abundance: NA; v_gene: TRBV2; len: 12; CDR3nt: TGTGCCAGCAGTGAATTGGGCAATGAGCAGTTCTTC; CDR3aa: CASSELGNEQFF
j_gene: TRBJ2-6; d_gene: TRBD2; abundance: NA; v_gene: TRBV4-2; len: 18; CDR3nt: TGTGCCAGCAGCCGAACGGGGAGGGTCTTCTCTGGGGCCAACGTCCTGACTTTC; CDR3aa: CASSRTGRVFSGANVLTF
j_gene: TRBJ1-1; d_gene: NA; abundance: NA; v_gene: TRBV5-4; len: 14; CDR3nt: TGTGCCAGCAGCGACACGGCCGGAAACACTGAAGCTTTCTTT; CDR3aa: CASSDTAGNTEAFF
j_gene: TRBJ1-1; d_gene: NA; abundance: once; v_gene: TRBV9; len: 15; CDR3nt: TGTGCCAGCAGCCCCTGGGACGGCTCTCGCACTGAAGCTTTCTTT; CDR3aa: CASSPWDGSRTEAFF
j_gene: TRBJ1-6; d_gene: NA; abundance: NA; v_gene: TRBV11-2; len: 15; CDR3nt: TGTGCCAGCAGCTCCCAGGGAAGGGGGAATTCACCCCTCCACTTT; CDR3aa: CASSSQGRGNSPLHF
j_gene: TRBJ1-1; d_gene: NA; abundance: NA; v_gene: TRBV6-6; len: 13; CDR3nt: TGTGCCAGCAGTTACTCAATGAACACTGAAGCTTTCTTT; CDR3aa: CASSYSMNTEAFF
j_gene: TRBJ1-3; d_gene: NA; abundance: NA; v_gene: TRBV30; len: 12; CDR3nt: TGTGCCTGGAGTGTACAGGTCAACACCATATATTTT; CDR3aa: CAWSVQVNTIYF
j_gene: TRBJ1-5; d_gene: NA; abundance: NA; v_gene: TRBV4-1; len: 15; CDR3nt: TGCGCCAGCAGCCAAGGGTTAATAGGGTTTCAGCCCCAGCATTTT; CDR3aa: CASSQGLIGFQPQHF
j_gene: TRBJ2-2; d_gene: NA; abundance: NA; v_gene: TRBV7-3; len: 11; CDR3nt: TGTGCCAGCAGCTTAACCGGGGAGCTGTTTTTT; CDR3aa: CASSLTGELFF
j_gene: TRBJ1-4; d_gene: TRBD1; abundance: NA; v_gene: TRBV5-1; len: 15; CDR3nt: TGCGCCAGCAGCACATCCGGGACAGGGTCTGAAAAACTGTTTTTT; CDR3aa: CASSTSGTGSEKLFF
j_gene: TRBJ1-3; d_gene: NA; abundance: NA; v_gene: TRBV15; len: 17; CDR3nt: TGTGCCACCAGCAGAGATGGCTCGGGTGGGGGGCGAAACACCATATATTTT; CDR3aa: CATSRDGSGGGRNTIYF
j_gene: TRBJ2-1; d_gene: TRBD2; abundance: NA; v_gene: TRBV5-6; len: 17; CDR3nt: TGTGCCAGCAGCTTGGCTCTCCAGCGGGGGGGAAACAATGAGCAGTTCTTC; CDR3aa: CASSLALQRGGNNEQFF
j_gene: TRBJ1-6; d_gene: NA; abundance: few; v_gene: TRBV7-2; len: 13; CDR3nt: TGTGCCAGCAGCTTAGTGGGAAATTCACCCCTCCACTTT; CDR3aa: CASSLVGNSPLHF
j_gene: TRBJ2-5; d_gene: NA; abundance: NA; v_gene: TRBV6-5; len: 13; CDR3nt: TGTGCCAGCAGTTGGGGCTCGCAAGAGACCCAGTACTTC; CDR3aa: CASSWGSQETQYF
j_gene: TRBJ1-5; d_gene: NA; abundance: NA; v_gene: TRBV6-6; len: 13; CDR3nt: TGTGCCGTCAGGGCACGAAGGGATCAGCCCCAGCATTTT; CDR3aa: CAVRARRDQPQHF
j_gene: TRBJ1-4; d_gene: NA; abundance: NA; v_gene: TRBV7-9; len: 14; CDR3nt: TGTGCCAGCAGCCGGGGGTTAGCTAATGAAAAACTGTTTTTT; CDR3aa: CASSRGLANEKLFF
j_gene: TRBJ2-1; d_gene: TRBD2; abundance: NA; v_gene: TRBV15; len: 21; CDR3nt: TGTGCCACCAGCAGAGATTCAGGCCGGCTAGCGGGTAGCCCTTTTGAAAATGAGCAGTTCTTC; CDR3aa: CATSRDSGRLAGSPFENEQFF
j_gene: TRBJ2-3; d_gene: NA; abundance: once; v_gene: TRBV11-2; len: 14; CDR3nt: TGTGCCAGCAGCCTAAGGGGTATAGGGGATACGCAGTATTTT; CDR3aa: CASSLRGIGDTQYF
j_gene: TRBJ1-1; d_gene: NA; abundance: NA; v_gene: TRBV9; len: 14; CDR3nt: TGTGCCAGCAGCGTAGGCATCCCGAACACTGAAGCTTTCTTT; CDR3aa: CASSVGIPNTEAFF
j_gene: TRBJ2-1; d_gene: NA; abundance: NA; v_gene: TRBV27; len: 15; CDR3nt: TGTGCCACCAGACGGCTTCAAGGGTCTTACAATGAGCAGTTCTTC; CDR3aa: CATRRLQGSYNEQFF
j_gene: TRBJ1-1; d_gene: TRBD1; abundance: once; v_gene: TRBV5-1; len: 15; CDR3nt: TGCGCCAGCAGCTTGGTTGGGACAGAGAACACTGAAGCTTTCTTT; CDR3aa: CASSLVGTENTEAFF
j_gene: TRBJ1-2; d_gene: TRBD1; abundance: NA; v_gene: TRBV9; len: 14; CDR3nt: TGTGCCAGCAGCGCCGGGACAGGATATTATGGCTACACCTTC; CDR3aa: CASSAGTGYYGYTF
j_gene: TRBJ1-6; d_gene: NA; abundance: NA; v_gene: TRBV6-1; len: 13; CDR3nt: TGTGCCAGCATGACAGCGGGAAATTCACCCCTCCACTTT; CDR3aa: CASMTAGNSPLHF
j_gene: TRBJ2-2; d_gene: NA; abundance: NA; v_gene: TRBV11-3; len: 14; CDR3nt: TGTGCCAGCAGCTTCCACCCATGGGACCGGGAGCTGTTTTTT; CDR3aa: CASSFHPWDRELFF
j_gene: TRBJ1-3; d_gene: NA; abundance: NA; v_gene: TRBV6-5; len: 13; CDR3nt: TGTGCCAGCAGCCCCAGGGCCGGAAACACCATATATTTT; CDR3aa: CASSPRAGNTIYF
j_gene: TRBJ1-6; d_gene: NA; abundance: NA; v_gene: TRBV30; len: 16; CDR3nt: TGTGCCTGGACTCGTTGGGCCGTCTCCTATAATTCACCCCTCCACTTT; CDR3aa: CAWTRWAVSYNSPLHF
j_gene: TRBJ2-7; d_gene: TRBD1; abundance: NA; v_gene: TRBV28; len: 13; CDR3nt: TGTGCCAGCAGTCTACCCGACAGGGTTAAGCAGTACTTC; CDR3aa: CASSLPDRVKQYF
j_gene: TRBJ2-1; d_gene: NA; abundance: NA; v_gene: TRBV6-1; len: 15; CDR3nt: TGTGCCAGCAGTGAAGATCAGGGATTCTACAATGAGCAGTTCTTC; CDR3aa: CASSEDQGFYNEQFF